This T cell receptor (beta chain) stems from a study of blood T cells in healthy people across ages. Regarding this clonotype: Its antigen is not known.

Those donating, healthy Caucasian individuals from Russia, were aged about 6 to 95. Each sample yielded at least 6 million isolated PBMCs. Regarding the study as a whole: Unsorted PBMCs prevented conclusive naive versus antigen-experienced comparison.

Looked up from germline, CDR1 is GTSNPN and CDR2 is SVGIG (reference sequence). V dropped 4 bases and J dropped 9 bases, with 19 bases sitting between them. This CDR3 is 14 amino acids long. Together with a sample-barcoded 5' primer, a J-beta primer mix was included in a second PCR lasting roughly 7 to 11 cycles. With 12 random nucleotides, a template-switch adaptor tagged each individual cDNA molecule. TCRdb re-called the 5' RACE reads with MiXCR, one entry per CDR3 protein. The sample lists some 900,000 distinct CDR3 sequences, around 48% occurring once. The sequencing sample was made of blood. The chain combines TRBV30 with TRBJ2-1; D might be TRBD2 (5 bases). The clonotype comes from a man aged 25 to 45 in good health. CDR3 DNA sequence: TGTGCCTGGAATCCCGGGATCCTGGTGCGTGAGCAGTTCTTC. Its translation: CAWNPGILVREQFF.